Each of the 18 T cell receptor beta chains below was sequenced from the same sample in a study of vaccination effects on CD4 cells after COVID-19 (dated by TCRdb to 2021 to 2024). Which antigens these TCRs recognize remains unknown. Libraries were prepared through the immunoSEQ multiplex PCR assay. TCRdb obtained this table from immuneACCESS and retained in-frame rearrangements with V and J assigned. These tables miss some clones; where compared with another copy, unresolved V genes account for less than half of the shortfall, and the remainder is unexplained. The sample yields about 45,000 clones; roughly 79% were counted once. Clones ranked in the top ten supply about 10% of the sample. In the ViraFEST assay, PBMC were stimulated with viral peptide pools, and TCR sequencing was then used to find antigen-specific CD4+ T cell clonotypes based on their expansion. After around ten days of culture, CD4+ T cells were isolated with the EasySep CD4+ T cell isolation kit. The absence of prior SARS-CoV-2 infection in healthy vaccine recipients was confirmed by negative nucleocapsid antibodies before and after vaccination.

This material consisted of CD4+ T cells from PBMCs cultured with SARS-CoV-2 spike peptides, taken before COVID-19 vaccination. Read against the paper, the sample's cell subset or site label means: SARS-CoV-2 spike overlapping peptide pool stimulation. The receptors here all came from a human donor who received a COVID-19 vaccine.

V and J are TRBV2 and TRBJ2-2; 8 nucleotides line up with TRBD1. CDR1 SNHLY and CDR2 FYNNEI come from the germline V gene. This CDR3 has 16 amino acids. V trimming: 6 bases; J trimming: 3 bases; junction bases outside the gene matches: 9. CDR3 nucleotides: TGTGCCAGCAGGGGAGTCAGGGGGCGGTACACCGGGGAGCTGTTTTTT. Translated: CASRGVRGRYTGELFF.

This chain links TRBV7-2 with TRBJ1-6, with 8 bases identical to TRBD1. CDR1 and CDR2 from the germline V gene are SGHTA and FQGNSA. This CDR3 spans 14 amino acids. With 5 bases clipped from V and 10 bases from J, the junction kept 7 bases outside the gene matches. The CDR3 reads CASSLDRVGSPLHF. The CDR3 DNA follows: TGTGCCAGCAGCCTGGACAGGGTCGGCTCACCCCTCCACTTT.

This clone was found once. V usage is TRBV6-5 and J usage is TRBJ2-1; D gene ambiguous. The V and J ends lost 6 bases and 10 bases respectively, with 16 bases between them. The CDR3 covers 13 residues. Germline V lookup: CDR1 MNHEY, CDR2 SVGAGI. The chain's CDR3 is CASRRAETREQFF. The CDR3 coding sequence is TGTGCCAGCAGAAGGGCTGAAACGCGGGAGCAGTTCTTC.

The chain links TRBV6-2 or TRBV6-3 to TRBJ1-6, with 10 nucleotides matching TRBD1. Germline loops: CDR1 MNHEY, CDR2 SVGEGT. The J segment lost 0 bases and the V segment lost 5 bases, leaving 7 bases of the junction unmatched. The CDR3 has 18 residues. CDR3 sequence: CASSGPGQGSSYNSPLHF. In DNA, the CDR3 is TGTGCCAGCAGTGGGCCGGGACAGGGGAGCTCCTATAATTCACCCCTCCACTTT.

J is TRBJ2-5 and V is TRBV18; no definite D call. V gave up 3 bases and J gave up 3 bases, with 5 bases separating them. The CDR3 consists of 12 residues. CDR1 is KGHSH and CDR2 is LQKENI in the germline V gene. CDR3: CASSPQKETQYF. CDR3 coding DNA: TGTGCCAGCTCACCGCAGAAAGAGACCCAGTACTTC.

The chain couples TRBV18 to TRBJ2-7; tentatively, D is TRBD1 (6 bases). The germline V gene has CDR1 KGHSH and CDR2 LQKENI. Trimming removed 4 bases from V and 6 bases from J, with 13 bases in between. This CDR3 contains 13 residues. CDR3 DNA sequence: TGTGCCAGCTCACAACAGGGATCGGGCGAGCAGTACGTC. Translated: CASSQQGSGEQYV.

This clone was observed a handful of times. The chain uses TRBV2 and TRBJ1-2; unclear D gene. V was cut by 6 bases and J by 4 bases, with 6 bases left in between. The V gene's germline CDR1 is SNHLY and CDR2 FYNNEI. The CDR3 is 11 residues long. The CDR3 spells CASRAAYGYTF. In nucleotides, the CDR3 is TGTGCCAGCAGGGCAGCCTATGGCTACACCTTC.

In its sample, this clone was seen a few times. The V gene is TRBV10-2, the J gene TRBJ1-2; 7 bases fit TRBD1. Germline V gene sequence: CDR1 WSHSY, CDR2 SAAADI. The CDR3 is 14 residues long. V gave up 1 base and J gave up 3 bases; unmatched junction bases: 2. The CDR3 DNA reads TGCGCCAGCAGTGAGTACGGGACAGACTATGGCTACACCTTC. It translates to CASSEYGTDYGYTF.

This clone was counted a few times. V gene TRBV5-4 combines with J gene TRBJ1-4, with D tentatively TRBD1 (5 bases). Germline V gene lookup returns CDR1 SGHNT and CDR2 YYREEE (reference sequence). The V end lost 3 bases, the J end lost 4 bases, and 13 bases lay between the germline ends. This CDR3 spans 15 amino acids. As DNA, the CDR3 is TGTGCCAGCAGCTGGGGCGACAGAAGTAATGAAAAACTGTTTTTT. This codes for CASSWGDRSNEKLFF.

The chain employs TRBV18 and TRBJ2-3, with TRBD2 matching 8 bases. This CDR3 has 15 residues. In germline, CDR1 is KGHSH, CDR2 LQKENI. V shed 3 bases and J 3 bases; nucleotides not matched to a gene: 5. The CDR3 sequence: CASSPSGGGTDTQYF. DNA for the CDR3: TGTGCCAGCTCACCTTCTGGCGGGGGGACAGATACGCAGTATTTT. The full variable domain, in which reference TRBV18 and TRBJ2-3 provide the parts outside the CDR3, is NAGVMQNPRHLVRRRGQEARLRCSPMKGHSHVYWYRQLPEEGLKFMVYLQKENIIDESGMPKERFSAEFPKEGPSILRIQQVVRGDSAAYFCASSPSGGGTDTQYFGPGTRLTVL.

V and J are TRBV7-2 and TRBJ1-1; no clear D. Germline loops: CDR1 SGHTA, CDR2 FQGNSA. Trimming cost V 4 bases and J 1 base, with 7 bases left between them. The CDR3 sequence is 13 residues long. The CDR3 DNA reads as TGTGCCAGCAGCTATGGGCCGAACACTGAAGCTTTCTTT. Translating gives CASSYGPNTEAFF.

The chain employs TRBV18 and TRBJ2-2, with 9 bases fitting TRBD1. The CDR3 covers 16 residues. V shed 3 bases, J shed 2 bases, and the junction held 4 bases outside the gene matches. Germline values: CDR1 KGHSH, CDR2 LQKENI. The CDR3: CASSPRTGVNTGELFF. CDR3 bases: TGTGCCAGCTCACCCCGGACAGGGGTTAACACCGGGGAGCTGTTTTTT.

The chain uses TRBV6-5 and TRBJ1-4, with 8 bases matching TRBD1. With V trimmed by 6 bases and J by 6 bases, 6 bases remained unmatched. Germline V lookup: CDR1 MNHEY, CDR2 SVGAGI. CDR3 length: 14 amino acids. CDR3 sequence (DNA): TGTGCCAGCAGAACAGGGGGGGCGTATGAAAAACTGTTTTTT. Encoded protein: CASRTGGAYEKLFF.

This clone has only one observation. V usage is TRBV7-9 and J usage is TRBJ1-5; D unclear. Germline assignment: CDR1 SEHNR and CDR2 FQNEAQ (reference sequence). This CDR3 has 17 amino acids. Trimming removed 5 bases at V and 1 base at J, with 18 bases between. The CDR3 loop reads CASSAALGRVSNQPQHF. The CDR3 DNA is TGTGCCAGCAGCGCTGCGTTAGGTCGGGTGAGCAATCAGCCCCAGCATTTT.

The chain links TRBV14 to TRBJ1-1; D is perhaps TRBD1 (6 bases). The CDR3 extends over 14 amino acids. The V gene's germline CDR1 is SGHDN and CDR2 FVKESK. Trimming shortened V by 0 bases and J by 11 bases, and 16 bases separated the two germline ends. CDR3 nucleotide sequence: TGTGCCAGCAGCCAAGAGGTCCGGGGGGCGGGGGCTTTCTTT. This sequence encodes CASSQEVRGAGAFF. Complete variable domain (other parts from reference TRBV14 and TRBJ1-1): EAGVTQFPSHSVIEKGQTVTLRCDPISGHDNLYWYRRVMGKEIKFLLHFVKESKQDESGMPNNRFLAERTGGTYSTLKVQPAELEDSGVYFCASSQEVRGAGAFFGQGTRLTVV.

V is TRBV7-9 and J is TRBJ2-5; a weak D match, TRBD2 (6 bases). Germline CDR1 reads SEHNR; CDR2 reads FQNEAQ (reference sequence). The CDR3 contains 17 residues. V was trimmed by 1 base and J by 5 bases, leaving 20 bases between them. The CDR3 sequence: CASSLGAGLPMTETQYF. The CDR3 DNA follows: TGTGCCAGCAGCTTAGGGGCGGGACTTCCTATGACCGAGACCCAGTACTTC.

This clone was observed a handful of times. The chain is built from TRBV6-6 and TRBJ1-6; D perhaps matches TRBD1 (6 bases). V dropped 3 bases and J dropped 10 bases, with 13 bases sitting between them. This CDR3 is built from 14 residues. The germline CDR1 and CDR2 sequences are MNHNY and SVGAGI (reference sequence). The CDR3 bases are TGTGCCAGCAGTTATACAGGGAGCGGCTCACCCCTCCACTTT. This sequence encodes CASSYTGSGSPLHF.

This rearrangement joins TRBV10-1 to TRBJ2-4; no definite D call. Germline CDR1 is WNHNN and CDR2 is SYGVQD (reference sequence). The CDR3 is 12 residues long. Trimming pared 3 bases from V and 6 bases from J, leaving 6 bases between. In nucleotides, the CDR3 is TGCGCCAGCAGTGATTCCTCAAACATTCAGTACTTC. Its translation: CASSDSSNIQYF.